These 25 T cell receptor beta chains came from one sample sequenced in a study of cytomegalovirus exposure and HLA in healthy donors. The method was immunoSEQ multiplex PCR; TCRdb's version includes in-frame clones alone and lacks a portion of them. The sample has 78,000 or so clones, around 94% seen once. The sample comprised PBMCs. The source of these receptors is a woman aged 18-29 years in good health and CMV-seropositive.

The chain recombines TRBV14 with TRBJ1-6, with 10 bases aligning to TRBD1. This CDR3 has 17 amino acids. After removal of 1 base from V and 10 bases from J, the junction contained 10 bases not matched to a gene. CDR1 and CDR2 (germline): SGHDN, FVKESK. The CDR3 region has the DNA TGTGCCAGCAGCCAAGCAGGGACAGGGGTCCCATGGTCACCCCTCCACTTT. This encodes CASSQAGTGVPWSPLHF.

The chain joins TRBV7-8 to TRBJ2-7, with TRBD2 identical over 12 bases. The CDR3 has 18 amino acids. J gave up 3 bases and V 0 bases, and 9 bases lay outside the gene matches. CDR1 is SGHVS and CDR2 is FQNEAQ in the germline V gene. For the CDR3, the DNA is TGTGCCAGCAGCTTAGCGTCTAGCGGGGGGGCATTTATCTACGAGCAGTACTTC. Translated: CASSLASSGGAFIYEQYF.

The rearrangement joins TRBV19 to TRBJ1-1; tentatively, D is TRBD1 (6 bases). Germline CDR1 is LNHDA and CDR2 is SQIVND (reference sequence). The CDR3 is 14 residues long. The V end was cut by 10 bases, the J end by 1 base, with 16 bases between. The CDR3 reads CAIPDSTKNTEAFF. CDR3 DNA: TGTGCCATCCCGGACAGTACCAAGAACACTGAAGCTTTCTTT.

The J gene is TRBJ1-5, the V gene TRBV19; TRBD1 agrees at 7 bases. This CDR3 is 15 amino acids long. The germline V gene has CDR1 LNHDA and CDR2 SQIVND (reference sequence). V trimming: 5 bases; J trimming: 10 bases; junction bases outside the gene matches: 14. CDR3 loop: CASSFGTVSIKPQHF. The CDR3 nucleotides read TGTGCCAGTAGTTTTGGGACAGTTAGCATTAAACCCCAGCATTTT.

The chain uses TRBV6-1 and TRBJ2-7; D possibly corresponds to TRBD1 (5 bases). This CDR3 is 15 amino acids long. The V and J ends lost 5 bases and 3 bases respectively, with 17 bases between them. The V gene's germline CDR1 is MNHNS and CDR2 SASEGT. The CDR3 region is CASSPGSLGFYEQYF. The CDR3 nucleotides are TGTGCCAGCAGTCCAGGGTCGCTGGGGTTCTACGAGCAGTACTTC.

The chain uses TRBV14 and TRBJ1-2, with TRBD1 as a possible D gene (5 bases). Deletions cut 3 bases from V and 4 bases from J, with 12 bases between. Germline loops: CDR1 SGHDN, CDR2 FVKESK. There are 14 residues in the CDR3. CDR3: CASSHRQIFYGYTF. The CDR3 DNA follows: TGTGCCAGCAGCCATCGACAGATCTTCTATGGCTACACCTTC.

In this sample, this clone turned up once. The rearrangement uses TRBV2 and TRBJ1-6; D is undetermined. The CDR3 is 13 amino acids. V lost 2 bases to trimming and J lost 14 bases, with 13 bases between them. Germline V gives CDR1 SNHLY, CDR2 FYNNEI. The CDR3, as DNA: TGTGCCAGCAGTGAATCCGCTGGCGGGGCCCTCCACTTT. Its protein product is CASSESAGGALHF. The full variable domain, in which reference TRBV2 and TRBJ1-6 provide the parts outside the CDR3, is EPEVTQTPSHQVTQMGQEVILRCVPISNHLYFYWYRQILGQKVEFLVSFYNNEISEKSEIFDDQFSVERPDGSNFTLKIRSTKLEDSAMYFCASSESAGGALHFGNGTRLTVT.

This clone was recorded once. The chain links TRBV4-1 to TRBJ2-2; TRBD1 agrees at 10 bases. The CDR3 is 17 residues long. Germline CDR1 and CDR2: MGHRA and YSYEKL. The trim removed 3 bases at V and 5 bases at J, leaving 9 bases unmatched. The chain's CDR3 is CASSQARPGQGTGELFF. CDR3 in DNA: TGCGCCAGCAGCCAGGCAAGACCGGGACAGGGGACCGGGGAGCTGTTTTTT.

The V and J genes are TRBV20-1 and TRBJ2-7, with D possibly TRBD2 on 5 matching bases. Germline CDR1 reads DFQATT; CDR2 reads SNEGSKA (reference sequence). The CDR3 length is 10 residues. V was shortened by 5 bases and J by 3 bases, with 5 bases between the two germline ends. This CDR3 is CSAGSYEQYF. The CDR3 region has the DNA TGCAGTGCTGGGAGCTACGAGCAGTACTTC.

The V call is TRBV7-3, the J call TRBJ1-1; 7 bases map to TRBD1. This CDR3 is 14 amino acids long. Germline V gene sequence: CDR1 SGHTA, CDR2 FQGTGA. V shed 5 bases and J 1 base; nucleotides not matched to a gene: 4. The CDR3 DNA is TGTGCCAGCAGCCAACAGGGGTCGAACACTGAAGCTTTCTTT. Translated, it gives CASSQQGSNTEAFF.

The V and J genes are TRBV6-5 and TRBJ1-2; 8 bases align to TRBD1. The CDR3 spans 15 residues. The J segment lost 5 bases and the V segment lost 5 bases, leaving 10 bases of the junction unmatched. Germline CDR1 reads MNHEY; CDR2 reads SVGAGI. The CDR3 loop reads CASSRSLTGEYGYTF. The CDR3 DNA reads TGTGCCAGCAGTCGTAGCCTGACAGGGGAATATGGCTACACCTTC.

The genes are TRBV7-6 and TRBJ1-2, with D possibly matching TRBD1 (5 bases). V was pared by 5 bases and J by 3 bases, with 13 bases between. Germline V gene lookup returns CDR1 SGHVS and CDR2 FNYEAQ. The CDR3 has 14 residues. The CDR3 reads CASSPGPRDYGYTF. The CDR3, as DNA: TGTGCCAGCAGCCCAGGGCCCAGGGACTATGGCTACACCTTC.

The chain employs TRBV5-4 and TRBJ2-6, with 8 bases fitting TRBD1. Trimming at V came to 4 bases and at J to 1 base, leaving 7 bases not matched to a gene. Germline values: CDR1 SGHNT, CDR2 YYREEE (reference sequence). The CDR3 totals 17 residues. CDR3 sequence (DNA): TGTGCCAGCAGCCCAGGACAGGGCGGTTCTGGGGCCAACGTCCTGACTTTC. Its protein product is CASSPGQGGSGANVLTF.

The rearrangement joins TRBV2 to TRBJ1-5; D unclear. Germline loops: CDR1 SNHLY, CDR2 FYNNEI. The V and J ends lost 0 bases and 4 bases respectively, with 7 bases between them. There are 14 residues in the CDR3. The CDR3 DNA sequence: TGTGCCAGCAGTGAAGCACGGGGTAATCAGCCCCAGCATTTT. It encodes CASSEARGNQPQHF.

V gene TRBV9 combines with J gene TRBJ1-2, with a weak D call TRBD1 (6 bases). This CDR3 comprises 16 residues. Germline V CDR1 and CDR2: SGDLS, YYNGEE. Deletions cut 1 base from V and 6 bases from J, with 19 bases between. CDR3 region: CASSVSPTGGGDGYTF. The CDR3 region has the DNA TGTGCCAGCAGCGTATCACCCACCGGAGGGGGGGATGGCTACACCTTC.

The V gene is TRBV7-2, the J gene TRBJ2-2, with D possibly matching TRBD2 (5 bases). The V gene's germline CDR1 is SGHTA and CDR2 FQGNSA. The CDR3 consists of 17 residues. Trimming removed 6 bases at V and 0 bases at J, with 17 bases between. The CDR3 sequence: CASRRRARVANTGELFF. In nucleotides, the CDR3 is TGTGCCAGCAGGAGGCGGGCCCGGGTTGCGAACACCGGGGAGCTGTTTTTT.

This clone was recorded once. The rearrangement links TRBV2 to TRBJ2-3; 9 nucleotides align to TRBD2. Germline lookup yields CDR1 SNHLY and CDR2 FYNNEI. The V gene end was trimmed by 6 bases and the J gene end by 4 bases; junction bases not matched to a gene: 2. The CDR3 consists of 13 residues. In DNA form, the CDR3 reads TGTGCCAGCAGGCGGGGGGGTGCAGATACGCAGTATTTT. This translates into CASRRGGADTQYF. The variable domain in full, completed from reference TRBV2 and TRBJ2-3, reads EPEVTQTPSHQVTQMGQEVILRCVPISNHLYFYWYRQILGQKVEFLVSFYNNEISEKSEIFDDQFSVERPDGSNFTLKIRSTKLEDSAMYFCASRRGGADTQYFGPGTRLTVL.

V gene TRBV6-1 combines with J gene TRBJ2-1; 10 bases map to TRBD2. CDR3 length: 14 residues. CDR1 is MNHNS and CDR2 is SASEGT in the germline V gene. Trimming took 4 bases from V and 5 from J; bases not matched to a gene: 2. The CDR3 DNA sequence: TGTGCCAGCAGTGCGACTAGCGGGCACAATGAGCAGTTCTTC. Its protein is CASSATSGHNEQFF.

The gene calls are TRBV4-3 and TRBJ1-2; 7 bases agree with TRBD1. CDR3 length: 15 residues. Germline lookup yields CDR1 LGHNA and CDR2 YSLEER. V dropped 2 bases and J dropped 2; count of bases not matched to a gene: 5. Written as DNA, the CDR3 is TGCGCCAGCAGCCAACTGATACAGGGGAACTATGGCTACACCTTC. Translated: CASSQLIQGNYGYTF.

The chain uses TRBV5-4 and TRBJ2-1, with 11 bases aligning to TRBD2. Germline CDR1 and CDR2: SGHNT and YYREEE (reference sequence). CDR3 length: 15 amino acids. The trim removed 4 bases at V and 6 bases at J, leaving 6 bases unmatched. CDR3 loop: CASSIETSGANEQFF. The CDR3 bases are TGTGCCAGCAGCATTGAGACTAGCGGGGCCAATGAGCAGTTCTTC.

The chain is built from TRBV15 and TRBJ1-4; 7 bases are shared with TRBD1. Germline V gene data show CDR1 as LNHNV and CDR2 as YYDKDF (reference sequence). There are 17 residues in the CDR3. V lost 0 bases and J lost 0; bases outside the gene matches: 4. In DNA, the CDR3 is TGTGCCACCAGCAGAGATCGAGGGGGCGCAACTAATGAAAAACTGTTTTTT. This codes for CATSRDRGGATNEKLFF.

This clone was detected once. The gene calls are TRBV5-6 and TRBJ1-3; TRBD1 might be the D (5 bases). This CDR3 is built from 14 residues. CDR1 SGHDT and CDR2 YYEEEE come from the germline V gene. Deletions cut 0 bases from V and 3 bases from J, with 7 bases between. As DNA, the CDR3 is TGTGCCAGCAGCTTGGCAGGGTTTGGAAACACCATATATTTT. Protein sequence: CASSLAGFGNTIYF. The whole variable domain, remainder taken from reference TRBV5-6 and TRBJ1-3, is DAGVTQSPTHLIKTRGQQVTLRCSPKSGHDTVSWYQQALGQGPQFIFQYYEEEERQRGNFPDRFSGHQFPNYSSELNVNALLLGDSALYLCASSLAGFGNTIYFGEGSWLTVV.

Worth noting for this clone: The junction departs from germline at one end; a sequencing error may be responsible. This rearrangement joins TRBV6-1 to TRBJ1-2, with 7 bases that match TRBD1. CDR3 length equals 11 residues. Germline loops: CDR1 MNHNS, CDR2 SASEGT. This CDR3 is CASSEGDRDQF. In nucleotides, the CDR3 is TGTGCCAGCAGTGAAGGTGACAGGGACCAATTC.

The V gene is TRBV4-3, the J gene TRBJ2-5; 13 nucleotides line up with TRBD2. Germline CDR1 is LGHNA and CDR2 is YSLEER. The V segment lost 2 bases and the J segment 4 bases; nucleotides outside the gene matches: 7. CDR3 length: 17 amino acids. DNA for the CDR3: TGCGCCAGCAGCCAAAGACTAGCGGGAGGTTTGGGAGAGACCCAGTACTTC. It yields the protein CASSQRLAGGLGETQYF.

The CDR3 here is CASSPDHRSSYNEQFF. DNA of the CDR3: TGTGCCAGCAGTCCTGACCACAGGAGCTCCTACAATGAGCAGTTCTTC. The V gene is TRBV2, the J gene TRBJ2-1; tentatively, D is TRBD1 (5 bases). This CDR3 contains 16 residues. Germline CDR1 SNHLY, CDR2 FYNNEI. Trimming pared 5 bases from V and 0 bases from J, leaving 14 bases between. Full variable domain (rest looked up from reference TRBV2 and TRBJ2-1): EPEVTQTPSHQVTQMGQEVILRCVPISNHLYFYWYRQILGQKVEFLVSFYNNEISEKSEIFDDQFSVERPDGSNFTLKIRSTKLEDSAMYFCASSPDHRSSYNEQFFGPGTRLTVL.